Below, 18 T cell receptor beta chains from the same sample are listed, as sequenced in a study of T cell responses to AZD1222 COVID-19 vaccine. TCRdb keeps only in-frame clones here, not all; method: immunoSEQ multiplex PCR. The sample shows some 56,000 clones, 89% of them seen only once. The sequenced sample was peripheral blood, obtained 28 days after the second AZD1222 dose. Receptor source: an adult who received the AZD1222 COVID-19 vaccine.

The chain has TRBV19 and TRBJ1-1, with 10 bases identical to TRBD1. The CDR3 sequence is 14 residues long. CDR1 is LNHDA, CDR2 SQIVND, per germline (reference sequence). Unmatched junction bases numbered 2, after V lost 3 bases and J lost 4 bases. CDR3 sequence: CASSMWTGGTEAFF. Written as DNA, the CDR3 is TGTGCCAGTAGTATGTGGACAGGGGGCACTGAAGCTTTCTTT.

The chain uses TRBV19 and TRBJ1-4; 7 nucleotides match TRBD1. The CDR3 extends over 14 amino acids. V was pared by 7 bases and J by 3 bases, with 5 bases of the junction left unmatched. CDR1 is LNHDA, CDR2 SQIVND, per germline (reference sequence). The CDR3 nucleotides read TGTGCCAGTACGGGGACAGCCCCTAATGAAAAACTGTTTTTT. Encoded protein: CASTGTAPNEKLFF.

In its sample, this clone was seen a few times. One end of the junction is discordant with germline, which a read error may explain. The rearrangement links TRBV5-4 to TRBJ2-7, with D tentatively TRBD2 (6 bases). The CDR3 is 14 residues long. CDR1 is SGHNT and CDR2 is YYREEE in the germline V gene (reference sequence). CDR3 loop: CASRLAGSLGEQYF. The CDR3 bases are TGTGCCAGCAGATTGGCGGGATCCCTGGGCGAGCAGTACTTC.

The chain combines TRBV12-3 or TRBV12-4 with TRBJ1-5; D remains ambiguous. The ends were cut back, 7 bases at V and 1 base at J, with 8 bases in the middle. This CDR3 has 13 residues. The CDR3 bases are TGTGCCAGCACGGCGTGGAGCAATCAGCCCCAGCATTTT. It specifies CASTAWSNQPQHF.

The rearrangement links TRBV7-9 to TRBJ2-7; 7 bases map to TRBD1. V was pared by 1 base and J by 2 bases, with 5 bases of the junction left unmatched. CDR3 length: 15 amino acids. Germline V CDR1 and CDR2: SEHNR, FQNEAQ (reference sequence). The CDR3 reads CASSLGQGSTYEQYF. The CDR3 DNA sequence: TGTGCCAGCAGCTTAGGACAGGGTTCTACCTACGAGCAGTACTTC.

The chain couples TRBV6-5 to TRBJ2-5; 8 bases are a match to TRBD2. CDR3 length equals 14 residues. The germline gives CDR1 MNHEY, CDR2 SVGAGI. V trimming: 5 bases; J trimming: 3 bases; junction bases outside the gene matches: 5. The CDR3 nucleotides are TGTGCCAGCAGTAGGCCCGGGGGGGAAGAGACCCAGTACTTC. Translating it yields CASSRPGGEETQYF.

The chain recombines TRBV27 with TRBJ1-1, with D perhaps TRBD1 (6 bases). The V gene's germline CDR1 is MNHEY and CDR2 SMNVEV (reference sequence). The CDR3 runs 15 residues. V lost 4 bases to trimming and J lost 6 bases, with 18 bases between them. The CDR3 sequence is CASSSAGGGGAEAFF. The DNA of the CDR3 is TGTGCCAGCAGTTCAGCCGGAGGAGGGGGTGCTGAAGCTTTCTTT.

The chain has TRBV7-9 and TRBJ2-6; 8 nucleotides align to TRBD1. The CDR3 extends over 18 amino acids. With 5 bases clipped from V and 0 bases from J, the junction kept 9 bases outside the gene matches. Germline CDR1 reads SEHNR; CDR2 reads FQNEAQ (reference sequence). The CDR3: CASSTPQGVSSGANVLTF. CDR3 coding DNA: TGTGCCAGCAGCACACCACAGGGGGTTAGCTCTGGGGCCAACGTCCTGACTTTC.

The chain combines TRBV12-3 or TRBV12-4 with TRBJ1-2, with 7 bases fitting TRBD1. There are 13 residues in the CDR3. The V gene end was trimmed by 3 bases and the J gene end by 4 bases; junction bases not matched to a gene: 2. The CDR3 loop reads CASSLTGPYGYTF. The CDR3 bases are TGTGCCAGCAGTTTGACAGGGCCCTATGGCTACACCTTC.

The V and J genes are TRBV14 and TRBJ2-7; 10 bases match TRBD2. Germline assignment: CDR1 SGHDN and CDR2 FVKESK. The CDR3 loop spans 14 amino acids. V shed 4 bases and J 2 bases; nucleotides not matched to a gene: 2. The CDR3 DNA is TGTGCCAGCAGCCGGACTAGCGGCCCCTACGAGCAGTACTTC. The encoded protein is CASSRTSGPYEQYF.

The genes are TRBV5-1 and TRBJ2-1, with 8 positions matching TRBD2. The CDR3 has 16 amino acids. The junction had 13 bases not matched to a gene; V was cut back by 1 base and J by 10 bases. Germline CDR1 reads SGHRS; CDR2 reads YFSETQ. The CDR3 DNA reads TGCGCCAGCAGCTTGAACGGGAGGGCCGAGCTCTGGGAGCAGTTCTTC. It is translated as CASSLNGRAELWEQFF. The whole variable domain, filled in from reference TRBV5-1 and TRBJ2-1, reads KAGVTQTPRYLIKTRGQQVTLSCSPISGHRSVSWYQQTPGQGLQFLFEYFSETQRNKGNFPGRFSGRQFSNSRSEMNVSTLELGDSALYLCASSLNGRAELWEQFFGPGTRLTVL.

V is TRBV5-4 and J is TRBJ2-7; no reliable D call. V was shortened by 2 bases and J by 3 bases, with 9 bases between the two germline ends. The germline gives CDR1 SGHNT, CDR2 YYREEE (reference sequence). This CDR3 spans 13 amino acids. CDR3 coding DNA: TGTGCCAGCAGCTTAGAATACCACTACGAGCAGTACTTC. Translating gives CASSLEYHYEQYF.

The count of this clone is one. V is TRBV19 and J is TRBJ2-5, with 7 bases aligning to TRBD1. The germline V gene encodes CDR1 LNHDA and CDR2 SQIVND (reference sequence). The CDR3 is 15 amino acids. The V gene end was trimmed by 6 bases and the J gene end by 2 bases; junction bases not matched to a gene: 9. The CDR3 spells CASRYGQDRQETQYF. The CDR3 nucleotides are TGTGCCAGTAGGTATGGGCAGGACAGGCAAGAGACCCAGTACTTC.

V is TRBV5-1 and J is TRBJ2-3; D call uncertain. This CDR3 is built from 14 residues. Germline V gene sequence: CDR1 SGHRS, CDR2 YFSETQ. The germline V and J ends were trimmed by 0 bases and 3 bases, with 8 bases remaining between them. CDR3 bases: TGCGCCAGCAGCTTGGAGGCTAGAACAGATACGCAGTATTTT. It encodes CASSLEARTDTQYF.

The rearrangement uses TRBV9 and TRBJ2-2; possible D gene TRBD1, 5 bases. The CDR3 length is 15 residues. Germline V gene data show CDR1 as SGDLS and CDR2 as YYNGEE. The germline V and J ends were trimmed by 3 bases and 1 base, with 10 bases remaining between them. DNA of the CDR3: TGTGCCAGCAGCGGAGTAACAGGGAACACCGGGGAGCTGTTTTTT. This codes for CASSGVTGNTGELFF.

A few counts support this clone. This rearrangement joins TRBV6-5 to TRBJ1-2, with unresolved D. The CDR3 contains 15 residues. Trimming shortened V by 5 bases and J by 6 bases, and 19 bases separated the two germline ends. Looked up from germline, CDR1 is MNHEY and CDR2 is SVGAGI. This CDR3 reads CASSPLGSTRNGYTF. As DNA, the CDR3 is TGTGCCAGCAGTCCCTTAGGCAGCACCCGGAATGGCTACACCTTC.

The chain couples TRBV27 to TRBJ1-5; no clear D gene. The germline V and J ends were trimmed by 3 bases and 2 bases, with 8 bases remaining between them. Germline V gives CDR1 MNHEY, CDR2 SMNVEV (reference sequence). The CDR3 contains 14 residues. The CDR3 spells CASSLEGRNQPQHF. In DNA form, the CDR3 reads TGTGCCAGCAGTTTGGAGGGCCGCAATCAGCCCCAGCATTTT.

The chain employs TRBV5-4 and TRBJ2-7; D gene ambiguous. CDR1 and CDR2 (germline): SGHNT, YYREEE (reference sequence). The CDR3 runs to 15 residues. Trimming pared 0 bases from V and 0 bases from J, leaving 10 bases between. The CDR3 bases are TGTGCCAGCAGCTTGGGCGGCCTTTACTCCTACGAGCAGTACTTC. This codes for CASSLGGLYSYEQYF.